This is a list of T cell receptor beta chains from one sample in a study of T cells in Graves' hyperthyroidism and ophthalmopathy. Each CDR3 protein is one row after TCRdb ran MiXCR on the multiplex PCR reads. The sample contains roughly 750,000 distinct CDR3 sequences, around 17% of which appear only once. The sequenced sample was blood. All receptors derive from a man between 18 and 35 years old with Graves' hyperthyroidism. Each CDR3 is given without its conserved first and last residue.

TRBJ2-5	TRBV7-9	ASSANGPQETQY
TRBJ1-1	TRBV20-1	SAREGDTWAF
TRBJ2-1	TRBV5-1	ASSLAPRGYNEQF
TRBJ2-1	TRBV27	ALCGPYNEQF
TRBJ1-6	TRBV28	ASSSLLRGHENSPLH
TRBJ1-5	TRBV18	ASSPELAQPQH
TRBJ2-2	TRBV19	ASSTGTGTTGELF
TRBJ1-5	TRBV6-1	ASRDSDQPQH
TRBJ1-5	TRBV28	ASSADRGQGQPQH
TRBJ2-5	TRBV6-1	ASTAGDRETQY
TRBJ1-6	TRBV2	ASKWDRGSYNSPLH
TRBJ2-3	TRBV29-1	SVIRPEAQY
TRBJ2-5	TRBV2	ASSEITRQETQY
TRBJ2-7	TRBV28	ASSGGRQIDEQY
TRBJ1-4	TRBV6-5	ASSSIGQVQKLF
TRBJ2-1	TRBV5-1	ASSLELGASEQF
TRBJ2-5	TRBV30	AWGTSGSETQY
TRBJ2-7	TRBV6-1	ASSPLAGAPYEQY
TRBJ1-5	TRBV7-2	ASSGAGKSQPQH
TRBJ1-5	TRBV19	ASSIVGRPQH
TRBJ2-7	TRBV7-9	ASSLRDNYEQY
TRBJ2-1	TRBV7-2	ASSLQRDNEQF
TRBJ2-3	TRBV20-1	SARGTSGPRNTQY
TRBJ1-1	TRBV4-1	ASSPQSLNTEAF